The 20 T cell receptor beta chains below were found in one sample sequenced in a study of cytomegalovirus exposure and HLA in healthy donors. Generated by immunoSEQ multiplex PCR, the TCRdb table keeps only in-frame clones and is missing some. The repertoire holds tens of thousands of clones, with approximately 88% as singletons. Source material: PBMCs. The receptors here all came from a woman under 30 in good health and CMV-seropositive.

The rearrangement uses TRBV6-1 and TRBJ2-7, with 7 nucleotides matching TRBD2. J was trimmed by 2 bases and V by 3 bases; bases with no gene match: 1. The CDR3 is 13 amino acids. The germline V gene has CDR1 MNHNS and CDR2 SASEGT. The CDR3 here is CASSEGGAYEQYF. In DNA, the CDR3 is TGTGCCAGCAGTGAGGGGGGGGCCTACGAGCAGTACTTC.

The chain carries TRBV28 and TRBJ1-6; 7 bases are a match to TRBD1. The germline CDR1 and CDR2 sequences are MDHEN and SYDVKM. The ends lost 9 bases at V and 5 bases at J; junction bases unmatched: 4. The CDR3 is 13 residues long. The chain's CDR3 is CASRQGNNSPLHF. DNA for the CDR3: TGTGCCAGTCGACAGGGCAATAATTCACCCCTCCACTTT.

The genes are TRBV19 and TRBJ1-2; 7 bases line up with TRBD1. Unmatched junction bases numbered 6, after V lost 1 base and J lost 4 bases. Looked up from germline, CDR1 is LNHDA and CDR2 is SQIVND (reference sequence). The CDR3 runs to 15 residues. CDR3: CASSIGTGAGYGYTF. As DNA, the CDR3 is TGTGCCAGTAGTATAGGGACAGGTGCGGGCTATGGCTACACCTTC.

This chain uses TRBV6-1 with TRBJ2-7, with 7 bases matching TRBD2. The CDR3 is 15 amino acids. V lost 3 bases, J lost 3 bases, and 8 bases stayed unmatched. The V gene's germline CDR1 is MNHNS and CDR2 SASEGT. The CDR3 DNA reads as TGTGCCAGCAGTGAGATTAGCGGGTCCGTCTACGAGCAGTACTTC. Protein product: CASSEISGSVYEQYF.

The rearrangement links TRBV4-2 to TRBJ2-1, with 14 nucleotides matching TRBD2. CDR1 and CDR2 from the germline V gene are LGHNA and YNFKEQ. V dropped 2 bases and J dropped 0; count of bases not matched to a gene: 15. CDR3 size: 22 residues. The CDR3 sequence is CASSQMYSRLAGGRSSYNEQFF. In nucleotides, the CDR3 is TGTGCCAGCAGCCAAATGTATTCGCGACTAGCGGGGGGGCGAAGCTCCTACAATGAGCAGTTCTTC.

The chain carries TRBV29-1 and TRBJ2-1; 14 bases are shared with TRBD2. This CDR3 contains 15 residues. The germline V gene encodes CDR1 SQVTM and CDR2 ANQGSEA. V dropped 0 bases and J dropped 7; count of bases not matched to a gene: 2. Here the CDR3 DNA reads TGCAGCGTTGAAGAAGGGACTAGCGGGGGTAATGAGCAGTTCTTC. It is translated as CSVEEGTSGGNEQFF.

The rearrangement joins TRBV18 to TRBJ1-1; a possible D gene is TRBD1 (6 bases). Per the germline V gene, CDR1 is KGHSH and CDR2 is LQKENI. With 3 bases removed from V and 3 bases from J, the gap between germline ends came to 14 bases. There are 15 residues in the CDR3. The CDR3 protein is CASSPGRGLDTEAFF. The DNA of the CDR3 is TGTGCCAGCTCACCCGGGCGGGGGCTTGACACTGAAGCTTTCTTT. Supplemented by reference TRBV18 and TRBJ1-1, the full variable domain reads NAGVMQNPRHLVRRRGQEARLRCSPMKGHSHVYWYRQLPEEGLKFMVYLQKENIIDESGMPKERFSAEFPKEGPSILRIQQVVRGDSAAYFCASSPGRGLDTEAFFGQGTRLTVV.

The gene calls are TRBV11-2 and TRBJ2-2; D possibly corresponds to TRBD1 (6 bases). Deletions cut 5 bases from V and 4 bases from J, with 8 bases between. Germline values: CDR1 SGHAT, CDR2 FQNNGV. This CDR3 contains 13 residues. CDR3 sequence: CASSGQRTGELFF. The CDR3 DNA follows: TGTGCCAGCAGCGGACAGCGCACCGGGGAGCTGTTTTTT.

The rearrangement joins TRBV9 to TRBJ2-7, with 8 bases aligning to TRBD2. V lost 0 bases and J lost 3; bases outside the gene matches: 5. The length of the CDR3 is 15 residues. Germline V gives CDR1 SGDLS, CDR2 YYNGEE. The CDR3 here is CASSVESSGGYEQYF. CDR3 sequence (DNA): TGTGCCAGCAGCGTAGAATCCAGCGGGGGCTACGAGCAGTACTTC.

This clone has more than one count but fewer than ten. The chain employs TRBV6-1 and TRBJ1-2; TRBD1 agrees at 8 bases. The junction had 16 bases not matched to a gene; V was cut back by 2 bases and J by 5 bases. Germline V CDR1 and CDR2: MNHNS, SASEGT. There are 18 residues in the CDR3. The CDR3 here is CASSEKRTGNSINYGYTF. The CDR3 DNA follows: TGTGCCAGCAGTGAAAAGAGGACAGGGAACTCGATAAATTATGGCTACACCTTC.

V and J are TRBV5-8 and TRBJ2-7, with 8 bases aligning to TRBD2. Unmatched junction bases numbered 4, after V lost 4 bases and J lost 7 bases. CDR1 and CDR2 from the germline V gene are SGHTS and YDEGEE. The CDR3 totals 12 residues. For the CDR3, the DNA is TGTGCCAGCAGCCCGGGGGGGCTGGAGCAGTACTTC. Residues: CASSPGGLEQYF.

V usage is TRBV6-6 and J usage is TRBJ1-5; 11 positions match TRBD1. Germline CDR1 reads MNHNY; CDR2 reads SVGAGI (reference sequence). This CDR3 is built from 16 residues. Trimming took 2 bases from V and 4 from J; bases not matched to a gene: 4. The CDR3 reads CASSYLDRGRNQPQHF. The CDR3 nucleotides are TGTGCCAGCAGTTACCTGGACAGGGGGCGTAATCAGCCCCAGCATTTT.

This sequence joins TRBV19 and TRBJ1-5; 7 bases map to TRBD1. J gave up 0 bases and V 5 bases, and 7 bases lay outside the gene matches. Germline CDR1 reads LNHDA; CDR2 reads SQIVND (reference sequence). The CDR3 is made up of 16 amino acids. The CDR3 region is CASSERGPYSNQPQHF. CDR3 DNA sequence: TGTGCCAGTAGTGAGAGGGGGCCGTATAGCAATCAGCCCCAGCATTTT.

The chain joins TRBV30 to TRBJ1-6, with TRBD1 identical over 9 bases. Per germline, CDR1 GTSNPN and CDR2 SVGIG (reference sequence). This CDR3 is 16 amino acids long. V was clipped by 0 bases and J by 10 bases; unmatched bases: 10. The CDR3 DNA reads as TGTGCCTGGAGTGTGTTCGCCGGGACAGGGCGGTCACCCCTCCACTTT. Translating it yields CAWSVFAGTGRSPLHF.

The chain has TRBV6-5 and TRBJ1-1; 7 bases are shared with TRBD1. V lost 3 bases, J lost 6 bases, and 7 bases stayed unmatched. The CDR3 has 14 residues. The germline gives CDR1 MNHEY, CDR2 SVGAGI. Here the CDR3 reads CASSYDRAAAEAFF. CDR3 coding DNA: TGTGCCAGCAGTTATGACAGGGCCGCCGCTGAAGCTTTCTTT.

The chain links TRBV27 to TRBJ2-7; TRBD2 aligns across 9 bases. The length of the CDR3 is 15 residues. With 4 bases clipped from V and 0 bases from J, the junction kept 4 bases outside the gene matches. The germline gives CDR1 MNHEY, CDR2 SMNVEV (reference sequence). The CDR3 coding sequence is TGTGCCAGCAGTTCAACGGGACTAGCCTCCTACGAGCAGTACTTC. Protein: CASSSTGLASYEQYF.

In this sample, this clone turned up a few times. The V gene is TRBV10-1, the J gene TRBJ2-7; 7 bases line up with TRBD1. CDR3 length: 14 residues. The J segment lost 1 base and the V segment lost 2 bases, leaving 2 bases of the junction unmatched. Germline lookup yields CDR1 WNHNN and CDR2 SYGVQD (reference sequence). The CDR3: CASSEGGQSYEQYF. The CDR3 bases are TGCGCCAGCAGTGAGGGGGGACAGTCCTACGAGCAGTACTTC.

This clone has just one count. The V and J genes are TRBV7-3 and TRBJ1-1; 11 nucleotides align to TRBD1. CDR1 is SGHTA and CDR2 is FQGTGA in the germline V gene. With V trimmed by 6 bases and J by 7 bases, 10 bases remained unmatched. The CDR3 has 15 amino acids. This chain's CDR3 is CASSLEDRGRDEAFF. As DNA, the CDR3 is TGTGCCAGCAGTTTAGAGGACAGGGGGCGTGATGAAGCTTTCTTT.

This rearrangement joins TRBV6-4 to TRBJ2-7; D is possibly TRBD1 (7 bases). The CDR3 is 14 amino acids. V gave up 1 base and J gave up 4 bases, with 11 bases separating them. The germline V gene has CDR1 MRHNA and CDR2 SNTAGT. For the CDR3, the DNA is TGTGCCAGCAGTGACTTGGAGGGGGCATACGAGCAGTACTTC. It specifies CASSDLEGAYEQYF.

This clone was seen a single time. This sequence joins TRBV13 and TRBJ2-7; 7 nucleotides agree with TRBD1. The germline gives CDR1 PRHDT, CDR2 FYEKMQ (reference sequence). CDR3 length equals 16 residues. Trimming at V came to 5 bases and at J to 2 bases, leaving 12 bases not matched to a gene. The CDR3 DNA follows: TGTGCCAGCAGCGGGAGACAGGGCATAAGGACCTACGAGCAGTACTTC. This encodes CASSGRQGIRTYEQYF.